Given below is one TCR beta chain in context. Antigen unknown. These data belong to a study of T cell repertoires in cytomegalovirus infection. Study in general: The study used recently identified HLA-C-restricted and well-studied HLA-B-restricted CMV epitopes.

This CDR3 spans 14 amino acids. The V end lost 1 base, the J end lost 3 bases, and 10 bases lay between the germline ends. Per germline, CDR1 LGHDT and CDR2 YNNKEL (reference sequence). Overall study findings and caveats: Dominating the ex vivo response were HLA-C-restricted CMV-specific TCR beta clonotypes. Frequencies of public TCR beta families were cumulated, and this identified carriers of CMV plus the relevant HLA.

Using its own MiXCR run on the reads, TCRdb lists one record per CDR3 protein. This table has about 500,000 distinct CDR3 sequences, roughly 34% appearing once. The specimen was cultured PBMCs, collected from culture after CMV antigen stimulation. The TCR sequence derives from a human donor in good health (CMV status not recorded). Some clones in this sample may be carry-over from other donors' samples. This chain connects TRBV3-1 to TRBJ2-7; D not resolved. The chain's CDR3 is CASSQGTLNYEQYF. CDR3 DNA sequence: TGTGCCAGCAGCCAAGGGACCCTGAACTACGAGCAGTACTTC.